This T cell receptor (beta chain) was documented in a study of cytomegalovirus exposure and HLA in healthy donors. Study-wide results and limits: TRBV6-2, TRBV6-3 and some other V segments were excluded as indistinguishable. Reported performance of the classifier showed diagnosis of cytomegalovirus status with high specificity and sensitivity. Donors belonging to an Asian-associated ancestry cluster reportedly showed fewer N-insertions in productive TCRs than the approximately 690-donor mean, according to what a later analysis found.

The CDR3 covers 14 residues. Trimming left V 0 bases short and J 2 bases short, with 9 bases between. Germline CDR1 and CDR2: SGHKS and YYEKEE (reference sequence). As to this clone: Antigen specificity is unknown.

The PCR used 60 Vbeta and 13 Jbeta primers. The protocol was immunoSEQ multiplex PCR, while the TCRdb copy is restricted to in-frame clones and leaves out a portion. The sample carries around 140,000 clones, roughly 74% recorded once. The chain joins TRBV5-5 to TRBJ2-7; possible D gene TRBD2, 5 bases. Sequencing was performed on PBMCs. The sequence came from a man in his forties in good health and CMV-seronegative. In DNA, the CDR3 is TGTGCCAGCAGCTTGGCGGGAATGACCTACGAGCAGTACTTC. Its translation is CASSLAGMTYEQYF.